This TCR beta chain was retrieved from a study of cytomegalovirus exposure and HLA in healthy donors. The CDR3 extends over 14 amino acids. The germline V gene encodes CDR1 SNHLY and CDR2 FYNNEI. Trimming shortened V by 6 bases and J by 5 bases, and 16 bases separated the two germline ends. This clone was seen only once. The identical CDR3 is also encoded by other nucleotide sequences in the sample. Data came from immunoSEQ multiplex PCR; TCRdb stores just in-frame clones and leaves some out. This sample has some 79,000 clones, with around 94% found just once. The chain recombines TRBV2 with TRBJ1-2; no clear D gene. This sequence originates from a woman between 18 and 29 years old in good health and CMV-seropositive. Sequenced material: PBMCs. The CDR3 spells CASRLAGVGYGYTF. The CDR3 DNA reads as TGTGCCAGCAGGCTAGCCGGGGTTGGATATGGCTACACCTTC.